The T cell receptor beta chain described here comes from a study of blood T cell repertoires in COVID-19. Produced via immunoSEQ multiplex PCR; TCRdb's table is partial and in-frame only. Here the sample spans over 150,000 clones, 90% being singletons. Trimming shortened V by 4 bases and J by 8 bases, and 12 bases separated the two germline ends. The germline V gene has CDR1 MGHRA and CDR2 YSYEKL. The CDR3 has 13 residues. Sequencing was performed on peripheral blood. This sequence was found in a man aged 50-60 years with acute or convalescent COVID-19. The chain recombines TRBV4-1 with TRBJ2-1, with D possibly being TRBD2 (5 bases). CDR3 nucleotide sequence: TGCGCCAGCAGCCTTATCGGGGAGCATGAGCAGTTCTTC. Translated: CASSLIGEHEQFF.